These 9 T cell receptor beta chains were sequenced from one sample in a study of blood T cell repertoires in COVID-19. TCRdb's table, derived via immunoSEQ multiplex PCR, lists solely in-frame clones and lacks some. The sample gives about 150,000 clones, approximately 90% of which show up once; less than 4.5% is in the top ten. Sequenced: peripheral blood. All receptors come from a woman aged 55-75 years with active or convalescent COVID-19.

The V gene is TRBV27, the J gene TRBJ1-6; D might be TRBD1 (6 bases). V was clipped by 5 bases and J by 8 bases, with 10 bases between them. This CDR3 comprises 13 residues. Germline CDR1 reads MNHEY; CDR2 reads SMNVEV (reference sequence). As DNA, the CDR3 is TGTGCCAGCAGTCGACAGGCCTATTCACCCCTCCACTTT. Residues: CASSRQAYSPLHF.

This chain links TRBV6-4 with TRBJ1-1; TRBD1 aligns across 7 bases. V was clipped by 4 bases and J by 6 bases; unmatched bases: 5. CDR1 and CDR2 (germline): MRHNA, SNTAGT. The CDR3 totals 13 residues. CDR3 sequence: CASSASGTAEAFF. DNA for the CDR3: TGTGCCAGCAGTGCCTCCGGGACAGCTGAAGCTTTCTTT.

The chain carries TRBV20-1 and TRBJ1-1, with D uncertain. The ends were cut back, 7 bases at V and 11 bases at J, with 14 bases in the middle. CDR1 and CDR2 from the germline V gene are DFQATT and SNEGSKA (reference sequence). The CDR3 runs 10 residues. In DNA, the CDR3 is TGCAGTGTCGGAGGCATGAGGGCTTTCTTT. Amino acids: CSVGGMRAFF.

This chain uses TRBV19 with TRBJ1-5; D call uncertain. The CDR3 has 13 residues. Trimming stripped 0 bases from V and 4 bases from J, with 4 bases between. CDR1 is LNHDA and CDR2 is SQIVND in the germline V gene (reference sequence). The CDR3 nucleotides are TGTGCCAGTAGTATAGATCTGAATCAGCCCCAGCATTTT. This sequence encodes CASSIDLNQPQHF.

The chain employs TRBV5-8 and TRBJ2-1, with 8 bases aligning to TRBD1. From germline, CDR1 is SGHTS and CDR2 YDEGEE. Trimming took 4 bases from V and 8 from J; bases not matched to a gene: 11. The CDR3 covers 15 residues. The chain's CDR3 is CASSPGQGRLDEQFF. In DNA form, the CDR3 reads TGTGCCAGCAGCCCCGGACAGGGCCGTTTAGATGAGCAGTTCTTC.

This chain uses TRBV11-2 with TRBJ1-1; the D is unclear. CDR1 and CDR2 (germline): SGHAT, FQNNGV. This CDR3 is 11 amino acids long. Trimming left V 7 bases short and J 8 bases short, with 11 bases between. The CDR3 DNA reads TGTGCCAGCACCTCTGGGAGGGAAGCTTTCTTT. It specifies CASTSGREAFF.

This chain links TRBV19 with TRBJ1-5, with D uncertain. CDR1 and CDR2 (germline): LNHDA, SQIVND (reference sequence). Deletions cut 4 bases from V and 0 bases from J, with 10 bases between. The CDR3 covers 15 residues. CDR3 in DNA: TGTGCCAGTAGTAGCGAGTTTTTTAGCAATCAGCCCCAGCATTTT. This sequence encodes CASSSEFFSNQPQHF.

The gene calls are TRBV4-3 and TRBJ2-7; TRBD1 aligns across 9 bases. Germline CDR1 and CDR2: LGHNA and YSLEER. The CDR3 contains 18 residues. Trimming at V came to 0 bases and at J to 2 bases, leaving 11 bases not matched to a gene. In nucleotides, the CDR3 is TGCGCCAGCAGCCAAGAGCCTGGCCGGGACAGGGCGACCTACGAGCAGTACTTC. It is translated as CASSQEPGRDRATYEQYF.

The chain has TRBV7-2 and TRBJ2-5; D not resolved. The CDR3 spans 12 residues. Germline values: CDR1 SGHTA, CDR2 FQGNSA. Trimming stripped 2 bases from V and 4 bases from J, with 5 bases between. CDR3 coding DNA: TGTGCCAGCAGCTTAATCGGAGAGACCCAGTACTTC. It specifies CASSLIGETQYF.